This TCR beta chain was retrieved from a study of blood T cell repertoires in COVID-19. Study background: The cDNA or gDNA used as material had been derived from T cells, B-cell-depleted T cells, or PBMCs.

In the original processing: It was from reference gene primer amplification that nucleated cell counts were estimated. Clones were read by immunoSEQ multiplex PCR, and TCRdb kept only the in-frame ones, dropping some. From that table come the V and J calls and clone size; the DNA was used to work out D and trimming. This table has nearly 350,000 clones, 88% appearing once. V lost 3 bases and J lost 4; bases outside the gene matches: 6. Germline lookup yields CDR1 KGHDR and CDR2 SFDVKD. The CDR3 is 15 amino acids. A Seattle source enrolled patients during active infection and followed them longitudinally.

The sample comprised peripheral blood. This sequence was found in a woman in her 70s with COVID-19, enrolled during active disease. The gene calls are TRBV24-1 and TRBJ2-7; TRBD1 matches at 9 bases. CDR3 nucleotide sequence: TGTGCCACCAGTGATGCGACAGGGACAGGGTACGAGCAGTACTTC. Translation gives CATSDATGTGYEQYF.